These 24 T cell receptor beta chains came from one sample sequenced in a study of long-term antiretroviral therapy in people with HIV. Researchers ran immunoSEQ v3.0 at survey level. The repertoire was sequenced with immunoSEQ multiplex PCR; TCRdb's copy has only in-frame clones and lacks some. The table records about 30,000 clones, nearly 95% of them present only once. Sample: unsorted PBMCs, taken 6 to 6.5 years after starting antiretroviral therapy. The receptors come from a man aged 30 to 39 with HIV.

J is TRBJ2-3 and V is TRBV5-6; weak D call: TRBD2 (6 bases). This CDR3 region has 14 residues. Germline-derived CDR1 and CDR2 are SGHDT and YYEEEE. Between the trimmed V and J ends, which lost 2 bases and 3 bases, there was a span of 10 bases. CDR3 bases: TGTGCCAGCAGCTTTTGGGCGGGAACAGATACGCAGTATTTT. It yields the protein CASSFWAGTDTQYF.

J is TRBJ2-5 and V is TRBV7-3, with 14 bases fitting TRBD2. Germline V gives CDR1 SGHTA, CDR2 FQGTGA. The CDR3 is 15 amino acids. Trimming took 4 bases from V and 5 from J; bases not matched to a gene: 3. The CDR3 sequence is CASSWTSGGLETQYF. The CDR3 bases are TGTGCCAGCAGCTGGACTAGCGGGGGGCTGGAGACCCAGTACTTC.

The rearrangement uses TRBV7-9 and TRBJ1-3, with D uncertain. This CDR3 comprises 15 residues. Trimming removed 5 bases from V and 0 bases from J, with 11 bases in between. The germline CDR1 and CDR2 sequences are SEHNR and FQNEAQ (reference sequence). The CDR3, as DNA: TGTGCCAGCAGCGTCGACACCTACTCTGGAAACACCATATATTTT. Translation gives CASSVDTYSGNTIYF.

In this sample, this clone turned up once. V and J are TRBV4-1 and TRBJ2-7; D may be TRBD1 (6 bases). The V gene's germline CDR1 is MGHRA and CDR2 YSYEKL. Trimming shortened V by 1 base and J by 7 bases, and 8 bases separated the two germline ends. The CDR3 is 12 residues long. The CDR3 DNA follows: TGCGCCAGCAGCCAAGGCAGGGGTGAGCAGTACTTC. The encoded protein is CASSQGRGEQYF.

The V call is TRBV6-5, the J call TRBJ1-4; D gene unclear. This CDR3 is 15 amino acids long. Trimming pared 0 bases from V and 12 bases from J, leaving 17 bases between. Germline CDR1 reads MNHEY; CDR2 reads SVGAGI. The CDR3 nucleotides read TGTGCCAGCAGTTACTCGAGCAGGCCTAATGTTGAACTGTTTTTT. Translated: CASSYSSRPNVELFF.

V usage is TRBV2 and J usage is TRBJ1-1; a possible D gene is TRBD1 (6 bases). The CDR3 totals 13 residues. CDR1 is SNHLY and CDR2 is FYNNEI in the germline V gene. With 7 bases removed from V and 10 bases from J, the gap between germline ends came to 19 bases. The CDR3 is CASTLGGGRGAFF. The CDR3 nucleotides read TGTGCCAGCACCCTAGGGGGAGGGAGAGGAGCTTTCTTT.

The chain has TRBV6-5 and TRBJ1-2, with a possible D match to TRBD1 (5 bases). Per the germline V gene, CDR1 is MNHEY and CDR2 is SVGAGI. This CDR3 has 12 residues. V lost 6 bases and J lost 5, with 10 bases in between. The CDR3 nucleotides are TGTGCCAGCAGCCCTGAGGGGTATGGCTACACCTTC. It yields the protein CASSPEGYGYTF.

This chain links TRBV6-4 with TRBJ2-7, with 7 bases lining up with TRBD1. J was trimmed by 2 bases and V by 5 bases; bases with no gene match: 9. The CDR3 loop spans 15 amino acids. Germline V gene sequence: CDR1 MRHNA, CDR2 SNTAGT. In nucleotides, the CDR3 is TGTGCCAGCAGTTATTGGCCAGGGGGAACCTACGAGCAGTACTTC. Encoded protein: CASSYWPGGTYEQYF.

This chain connects TRBV10-3 to TRBJ2-3, with 7 bases lining up with TRBD1. V lost 8 bases to trimming and J lost 4 bases; unmatched junction nucleotides: 6. The CDR3 runs 13 residues. The germline V gene has CDR1 ENHRY and CDR2 SYGVKD. CDR3 loop: CAIGQGVADTQYF. Here the CDR3 DNA reads TGTGCCATCGGGCAGGGGGTGGCAGATACGCAGTATTTT.

The chain is built from TRBV28 and TRBJ1-2; D remains unclear. Germline assignment: CDR1 MDHEN and CDR2 SYDVKM. Deletions cut 3 bases from V and 7 bases from J, with 18 bases between. The CDR3 runs to 15 residues. The CDR3 DNA reads TGTGCCAGCAGTTTGGCCGGGAGGCGCGAGGTTGGCTACACCTTC. It codes for CASSLAGRREVGYTF.

The chain joins TRBV2 to TRBJ2-7, with 7 nucleotides matching TRBD1. The trim removed 0 bases at V and 5 bases at J, leaving 7 bases unmatched. The germline V gene has CDR1 SNHLY and CDR2 FYNNEI. The CDR3 runs to 15 residues. CDR3 sequence: CASSEAEGAGDEQYF. CDR3 nucleotides: TGTGCCAGCAGTGAAGCTGAGGGGGCGGGTGACGAGCAGTACTTC.

This clone has more than one count but fewer than ten. The sample holds other DNA sequences that translate to the same CDR3. The rearrangement uses TRBV7-9 and TRBJ1-1, with D unresolved. With 3 bases removed from V and 5 bases from J, the gap between germline ends came to 7 bases. CDR1 and CDR2 (germline): SEHNR, FQNEAQ (reference sequence). CDR3 length: 12 residues. CDR3 in amino acids: CASSLGYTEAFF. CDR3 DNA sequence: TGTGCCAGCAGCTTGGGGTATACTGAAGCTTTCTTT.

This clone was observed a single time. The chain carries TRBV4-1 and TRBJ1-1; a weak D match, TRBD1 (6 bases). Trimming removed 3 bases from V and 0 bases from J, with 26 bases in between. Germline V CDR1 and CDR2: MGHRA, YSYEKL. CDR3 length: 20 amino acids. The CDR3 protein is CASSHPRTAHLSQVNTEAFF. CDR3 DNA sequence: TGCGCCAGCAGCCACCCCCGGACAGCACACCTATCCCAGGTGAACACTGAAGCTTTCTTT.

The V and J genes are TRBV30 and TRBJ2-5; TRBD2 agrees at 8 bases. Germline V gene sequence: CDR1 GTSNPN, CDR2 SVGIG (reference sequence). Germline trimming cut 2 bases from V and 4 bases from J; bases unmatched to any gene: 6. CDR3 size: 14 residues. The CDR3 reads CAWSPGTRTETQYF. In DNA form, the CDR3 reads TGTGCCTGGAGTCCCGGGACTAGGACAGAGACCCAGTACTTC.

This chain uses TRBV7-3 with TRBJ2-2; TRBD1 is a possible D gene (6 bases). The CDR3 runs 16 residues. Trimming stripped 5 bases from V and 3 bases from J, with 16 bases between. The germline V gene encodes CDR1 SGHTA and CDR2 FQGTGA. The CDR3 sequence: CASSLLGARYTGELFF. The CDR3 nucleotides are TGTGCCAGCAGCCTCCTGGGGGCAAGGTACACCGGGGAGCTGTTTTTT.

V usage is TRBV5-6 and J usage is TRBJ2-2; the D is unclear. V was pared by 1 base and J by 1 base, with 5 bases between. Germline V gene sequence: CDR1 SGHDT, CDR2 YYEEEE. This CDR3 has 14 residues. The CDR3 reads CASSLSMNTGELFF. The DNA for the CDR3 is TGTGCCAGCAGCTTGTCGATGAACACCGGGGAGCTGTTTTTT.

This sequence joins TRBV30 and TRBJ1-6; D gene uncertain. Trimming took off 3 bases at V and 14 bases at J, with 11 bases between the two ends. Germline V gives CDR1 GTSNPN, CDR2 SVGIG (reference sequence). The CDR3 extends over 11 amino acids. This CDR3 is CAWRGLSALHF. The CDR3 bases are TGTGCCTGGAGAGGTCTATCGGCCCTCCACTTT. Full variable domain (rest looked up from reference TRBV30 and TRBJ1-6): SQTIHQWPATLVQPVGSPLSLECTVEGTSNPNLYWYRQAAGRGLQLLFYSVGIGQISSEVPQNLSASRPQDRQFILSSKKLLLSDSGFYLCAWRGLSALHFGNGTRLTVT.

The chain uses TRBV7-2 and TRBJ2-2; TRBD2 agrees at 7 bases. The CDR3 spans 15 residues. Germline V gene sequence: CDR1 SGHTA, CDR2 FQGNSA. V shed 1 base and J 5 bases; nucleotides not matched to a gene: 4. CDR3 residues: CASSLGLAVTGELFF. For the CDR3, the DNA is TGTGCCAGCAGCTTAGGGCTAGCGGTAACCGGGGAGCTGTTTTTT. Variable domain in full (rest from reference TRBV7-2 and TRBJ2-2): GAGVSQSPSNKVTEKGKDVELRCDPISGHTALYWYRQSLGQGLEFLIYFQGNSAPDKSGLPSDRFSAERTGGSVSTLTIQRTQQEDSAVYLCASSLGLAVTGELFFGEGSRLTVL.

The J gene is TRBJ1-5, the V gene TRBV16, with 7 nucleotides matching TRBD1. The V gene end was trimmed by 5 bases and the J gene end by 7 bases; junction bases not matched to a gene: 11. The CDR3 covers 15 residues. Germline V lookup: CDR1 KGHSY, CDR2 FQNENV. The CDR3 here is CASSSRRGREQPQHF. The CDR3 DNA follows: TGTGCCAGCAGCTCCCGAAGGGGGCGAGAACAGCCCCAGCATTTT.

The chain is built from TRBV7-9 and TRBJ2-7; weak D call: TRBD1 (6 bases). The CDR3 consists of 15 residues. The germline V gene encodes CDR1 SEHNR and CDR2 FQNEAQ (reference sequence). The germline V and J ends were trimmed by 5 bases and 0 bases, with 14 bases remaining between them. CDR3 coding DNA: TGTGCCAGCAGCCCCCGGGACAAGAGCTCCTACGAGCAGTACTTC. Translation gives CASSPRDKSSYEQYF.

A word on this clone: A junction end diverges from the germline sequence, so it may reflect a read error. The V and J genes are TRBV7-7 and TRBJ1-3, with 9 bases fitting TRBD1. The germline gives CDR1 SSHAT, CDR2 FNYEAQ (reference sequence). The CDR3 is 21 amino acids. The CDR3 loop is CASSPISRGQGHIPAGNTIYF. The DNA of the CDR3 is TGTGCTAGCAGCCCAATCTCCCGGGGACAGGGTCATATTCCGGCTGGAAACACCATATATTTT.

With respect to this clone: The sample carries other DNA sequences with the same CDR3. V is TRBV7-2 and J is TRBJ2-7; D tentatively reads TRBD1 or TRBD2 (5 bases each). V was cut by 4 bases and J by 0 bases, with 13 bases left in between. The germline V gene has CDR1 SGHTA and CDR2 FQGNSA. The CDR3 runs 15 residues. This chain's CDR3 is CASSSPGTLSYEQYF. Written as DNA, the CDR3 is TGTGCCAGCAGCTCCCCAGGGACCCTCTCCTACGAGCAGTACTTC.

This chain connects TRBV28 to TRBJ1-3, with 8 bases aligning to TRBD1. From germline, CDR1 is MDHEN and CDR2 SYDVKM. V shed 3 bases, J shed 4 bases, and the junction held 5 bases outside the gene matches. The CDR3 covers 15 residues. The CDR3 DNA is TGTGCCAGCAGTTTCCCAGGACAGGGAGGAAACACCATATATTTT. Translating gives CASSFPGQGGNTIYF. Using reference TRBV28 and TRBJ1-3 for the parts outside the CDR3, the full variable domain is DVKVTQSSRYLVKRTGEKVFLECVQDMDHENMFWYRQDPGLGLRLIYFSYDVKMKEKGDIPEGYSVSREKKERFSLILESASTNQTSMYLCASSFPGQGGNTIYFGEGSWLTVV.

The rearrangement uses TRBV5-6 and TRBJ2-7; 9 nucleotides align to TRBD1. The junction had 18 bases not matched to a gene; V was cut back by 3 bases and J by 5 bases. Per the germline V gene, CDR1 is SGHDT and CDR2 is YYEEEE. This CDR3 comprises 18 residues. The CDR3 is CASSSPGQGSFSTDEQYF. The CDR3 region has the DNA TGTGCCAGCAGCTCACCGGGACAGGGATCCTTTTCTACAGACGAGCAGTACTTC.